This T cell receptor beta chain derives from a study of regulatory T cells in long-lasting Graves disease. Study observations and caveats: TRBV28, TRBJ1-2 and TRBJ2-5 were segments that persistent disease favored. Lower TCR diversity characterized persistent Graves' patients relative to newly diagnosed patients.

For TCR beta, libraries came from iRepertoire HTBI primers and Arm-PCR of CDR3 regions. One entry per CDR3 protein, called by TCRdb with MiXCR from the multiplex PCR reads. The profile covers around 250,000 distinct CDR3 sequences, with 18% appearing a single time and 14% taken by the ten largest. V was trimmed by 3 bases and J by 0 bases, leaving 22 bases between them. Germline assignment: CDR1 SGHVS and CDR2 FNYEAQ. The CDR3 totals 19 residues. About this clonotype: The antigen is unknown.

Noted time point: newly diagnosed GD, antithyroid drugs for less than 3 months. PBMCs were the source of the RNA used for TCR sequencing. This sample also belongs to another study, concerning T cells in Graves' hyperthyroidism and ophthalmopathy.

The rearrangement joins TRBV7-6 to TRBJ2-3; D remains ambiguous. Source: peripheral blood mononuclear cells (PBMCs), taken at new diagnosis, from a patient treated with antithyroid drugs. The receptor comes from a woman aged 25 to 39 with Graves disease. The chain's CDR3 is CASSFTVEPTDSSTDTQYF. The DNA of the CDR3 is TGTGCCAGCAGCTTTACCGTGGAACCGACCGATTCTAGCACAGATACGCAGTATTTT.